This entry is about one T cell receptor (beta chain). Its antigen is not yet known. Per-nucleotide qualities are absent, and no much larger clonotype sits a single base away. This specimen comes from a study of blood T cell repertoires in COVID-19 (TCRdb year 2020). Study-level background: Collaborator samples came from the United States, Italy and Spain and covered acute and convalescent phases of COVID-19. Samples came from the ongoing ImmuneRACE study (first 160 participants) plus 1,254 subjects from 6 global collaborators. HLA class I and class II types, where available, came from metadata supplied by the sample provider rather than from assay-based typing. The dataset comprised deeply sampled blood TCRbeta repertoires from subjects exposed to, actively infected with, or recovered from COVID-19. The sample metadata nearly always contained a de-identified subject ID, COVID-19 status, age in years and sex. The repertoires were made available in a free public database intended to serve as a resource for research on the immune response to SARS-CoV-2. The prospective study material was composed of cDNA or gDNA derived from T cells, B-cell-depleted T cells, or PBMCs.

The immunoSEQ Assay, a bias-controlled multiplex PCR, was used to amplify TCRbeta CDR3 regions from genomic DNA. Turning to the authors' computational methods: The number of nucleated cells in each sample was estimated from the amplification of reference gene primers within the assay. To quantify the absolute abundance of each unique TCRbeta CDR3 rearrangement, sequence reads were collapsed and filtered. For each sample, productive Simpson clonality was calculated by taking the square root of Simpson's diversity index across productive rearrangements. The clones in this table, taken by TCRdb from immuneACCESS, are in-frame only. Not every clone is retained; where verified, under half of the shortfall comes from an unresolved V gene, and the cause of the rest is unknown. V and J calls and clone size follow that table, whereas D and trimming were derived from the DNA. The sample yields roughly 140,000 clones; roughly 84% were counted once. The ten largest clones capture about 7.8% of the sample.

The research as a whole found: Clinical and demographic metadata were provided uncurated, with the amount varying by source and participant.

Each collaborating institution followed its own protocols to collect whole blood in K2EDTA tubes. Collaborator samples were shipped for TCRbeta analysis as frozen whole blood, isolated PBMCs, or DNA extracted from either sample type. Material for sequencing was peripheral blood. The clonotype comes from a woman between 50 and 59 years old in a cohort sampled during active or convalescent COVID-19.

The CDR3 region: CASSTGQGLSLSEKLFF. The bases are TGTGCCAGTAGTACGGGACAGGGCCTGTCGCTTTCTGAAAAACTGTTTTTT. The rearranged segments are TRBV19 and TRBJ1-4; 9 of the junction bases match TRBD1. The CDR3, from cysteine to phenylalanine, totals 17 residues. The read is trimmed to its CDR3 DNA, 51 bases read in frame from base 1. Here V drops 4 bases and J drops 7 bases, and the junction holds 13 bases not matched to any gene. The CDR1 and CDR2 encoded by the germline V gene (reference sequence) are LNHDA and SQIVND.